A selection of T cell receptor beta chains follows, all from one sample in a study of shared clonotypes between healthy human individuals. Using immunoSEQ multiplex PCR, the repertoire was profiled, and TCRdb retains in-frame clones only, with some absent. The sample holds some 1 million clones; about 75% are singletons and the top ten take roughly 1.4%. Sequences were obtained from memory CD4+ T cells sorted from blood. These receptors all come from a man younger than 35 in good health. CDR3s include the opening cysteine and the closing phenylalanine or tryptophan. The order of the fields is CDR3 length, V gene, CDR3 protein.

13 | TRBV6-6 | CASSYWGAGELFF
15 | TRBV6-5 | CASGNAGAGANVLTF
15 | TRBV11-1 | CASSPDRGTSGEQFF
19 | TRBV7-9 | CASSPRGQREGATYNEQFF
14 | TRBV5-8 | CASSRGQGVTEAFF
12 | TRBV28 | CASSQGGSPLHF
17 | TRBV4-1 | CASSQGGRTLNTGELFF
14 | TRBV7-2 | CASSYRDGIYEQYF
15 | TRBV19 | CASSIIEAGATEAFF
18 | TRBV5-6 | CASSLGQTSGRAGNEQFF
11 | TRBV6-1 | CASSGVSPLHF
13 | TRBV6-1 | CASSYIFSEKLFF
15 | TRBV1 | CPMGLAGGHYNEQFF
15 | TRBV19 | CASQDSSSRNSPLHF
14 | TRBV29-1 | CSVCMGAANEKLFF
15 | TRBV5-1 | CASSLAAGGGETQYF
13 | TRBV2 | CASSEEGGTEAFF
17 | TRBV9 | CASSSREGREVENEQFF
16 | TRBV28 | CASSLPQDSLNTEAFF
15 | TRBV5-4 | CASSLDRGPYNEQFF
14 | TRBV7-2 | CASSLSLGVNEQFF
11 | TRBV10-2 | CASSEYYEQYF
14 | TRBV30 | CAWSVGGANQPQHF
12 | TRBV19 | CASSTPGAGAFF
15 | TRBV4-1 | CASSQDRVTNSPLHF
14 | TRBV5-1 | CASSFGNSREKLFF
14 | TRBV7-2 | CASSPPGVGETQYF